Listed here is a single T cell receptor (beta chain). This sample is drawn from a study of blood T cell repertoires in COVID-19. Study-level information: There were acute and convalescent COVID-19 samples, and they came from the United States, Italy and Spain.

How the authors handled the data: The authors estimated nucleated cell counts from reference gene primer amplification. Some clones are missing from TCRdb's copy, which holds only in-frame ones; the method was immunoSEQ multiplex PCR. Clonal size and the V and J genes are those of that table, whereas D and trimming came from the DNA. This table holds about 280,000 clones, 91% found once. Trimming stripped 1 base from V and 4 bases from J, with 8 bases between. This CDR3 has 14 residues. Germline values: CDR1 MGHRA, CDR2 YSYEKL. Everyone who took part was roughly 18 to 89 years old, and they came from about two dozen US areas. Those designated as exposed participants met a COVID-19 case within 2 weeks before study entry.

The J gene is TRBJ1-5, the V gene TRBV4-1, with no clear D. The sequencing sample was made of PBMCs or T cells enriched from blood (not recorded which). This TCR derives from a man aged 35-49 years who had been exposed to COVID-19. The CDR3: CASSQVSTNQPQHF. CDR3 coding DNA: TGCGCCAGCAGCCAAGTTAGCACAAATCAGCCCCAGCATTTT.